The 23 T cell receptor beta chains below all came from one sample that was sequenced in a study of T cell responses to AZD1222 COVID-19 vaccine. Assay: immunoSEQ multiplex PCR; the TCRdb copy retains only in-frame clones and omits some. Seen here are about 140,000 clones, roughly 89% observed once, and the top ten hold roughly 5%. The sequencing used peripheral blood, collected on day 0 of AZD1222 vaccination. The receptors come from an adult in good health.

This rearrangement joins TRBV9 to TRBJ1-2; D may be TRBD1 (6 bases). V lost 3 bases and J lost 4, with 25 bases in between. CDR3 length: 18 residues. Germline-derived CDR1 and CDR2 are SGDLS and YYNGEE. CDR3 nucleotides: TGTGCCAGCAGCGAAAGACCCCTCCCGGGACACTCTTTCTATGGCTACACCTTC. Residues: CASSERPLPGHSFYGYTF. Based on the CDR3 plus reference TRBV9 and TRBJ1-2, the full variable domain is DSGVTQTPKHLITATGQRVTLRCSPRSGDLSVYWYQQSLDQGLQFLIQYYNGEERAKGNILERFSAQQFPDLHSELNLSSLELGDSALYFCASSERPLPGHSFYGYTFGSGTRLTVV.

This chain uses TRBV5-1 with TRBJ1-1; D remains unclear. Looked up from germline, CDR1 is SGHRS and CDR2 is YFSETQ. V was trimmed by 3 bases and J by 1 base, leaving 19 bases between them. There are 17 residues in the CDR3. CDR3 loop: CASSSTLVGPANTEAFF. The CDR3, as DNA: TGCGCCAGCAGCTCTACGTTAGTGGGTCCGGCGAACACTGAAGCTTTCTTT.

This clone was seen a single time. The chain couples TRBV3-1 (or the pseudogene TRBV3-2) to TRBJ2-5; 13 positions agree with TRBD2. The CDR3 is 20 residues long. V lost 4 bases to trimming and J lost 2 bases; unmatched junction nucleotides: 16. Germline CDR1 reads LGHDT; CDR2 reads YNNKEL (reference sequence). Here the CDR3 reads CASSPQGSIGLAGEQETQYF. The CDR3 DNA follows: TGTGCCAGCAGCCCACAAGGATCTATTGGACTAGCGGGAGAGCAAGAGACCCAGTACTTC.

The V and J genes are TRBV21-1 and TRBJ2-1; TRBD2, as called in the table, went unchecked against the DNA. TRBV21-1 is a listed pseudogene. CDR3 length: 20 amino acids. As DNA, the CDR3 is TGTGCCAGCAGCACGCGCCGGAACGGACTAGCGGGAGTAGGGAACAATGAGCAGTTCTTC. This codes for CASSTRRNGLAGVGNNEQFF.

V gene TRBV9 combines with J gene TRBJ2-5, with TRBD2 matching over 9 bases. The V segment lost 0 bases and the J segment 4 bases; nucleotides outside the gene matches: 4. There are 15 residues in the CDR3. Per germline, CDR1 SGDLS and CDR2 YYNGEE. The CDR3, as DNA: TGTGCCAGCAGCGTAGGTGCGGGGGGGCGAGAGACCCAGTACTTC. The encoded protein is CASSVGAGGRETQYF.

This CDR3 reads CASSGTIYGYTF. Written as DNA, the CDR3 is TGTGCCAGCAGCGGGACCATTTATGGCTACACCTTC. The chain uses TRBV9 and TRBJ1-2; no definite D call. Trimming removed 3 bases from V and 5 bases from J, with 8 bases in between. The CDR3 is 12 residues long. Germline values: CDR1 SGDLS, CDR2 YYNGEE. Full variable domain (rest looked up from reference TRBV9 and TRBJ1-2): DSGVTQTPKHLITATGQRVTLRCSPRSGDLSVYWYQQSLDQGLQFLIQYYNGEERAKGNILERFSAQQFPDLHSELNLSSLELGDSALYFCASSGTIYGYTFGSGTRLTVV.

This chain connects TRBV28 to TRBJ2-7; either TRBD1 or TRBD2 may supply D (5 bases each). Germline CDR1 reads MDHEN; CDR2 reads SYDVKM. The germline V and J ends were trimmed by 3 bases and 0 bases, with 12 bases remaining between them. The CDR3 is made up of 15 amino acids. CDR3 amino acids: CASSFLAGPSYEQYF. The CDR3 nucleotides read TGTGCCAGCAGTTTTCTAGCAGGGCCCTCCTACGAGCAGTACTTC.

This clone was seen more than once but under ten times. This chain uses TRBV4-1 with TRBJ2-2; the D gene is possibly TRBD2 (6 bases). V dropped 4 bases and J dropped 5 bases, with 11 bases sitting between them. The CDR3 runs 14 residues. Germline CDR1 and CDR2: MGHRA and YSYEKL. CDR3 protein: CASSPGVWTGELFF. In DNA form, the CDR3 reads TGCGCCAGCAGCCCGGGAGTATGGACCGGGGAGCTGTTTTTT.

This chain connects TRBV18 to TRBJ1-2; D is uncertain. Germline V gene sequence: CDR1 KGHSH, CDR2 LQKENI. The CDR3 is 14 residues long. The ends were cut back, 2 bases at V and 1 base at J, with 8 bases in the middle. The CDR3: CASSPSALNYGYTF. The CDR3 bases are TGTGCCAGCTCACCATCGGCCCTTAACTATGGCTACACCTTC.

This chain uses TRBV28 with TRBJ1-2; D is ambiguous. V gave up 3 bases and J gave up 1 base, with 0 bases separating them. CDR3 length: 11 amino acids. The germline CDR1 and CDR2 sequences are MDHEN and SYDVKM. The CDR3 coding sequence is TGTGCCAGCAGTTTTAACTATGGCTACACCTTC. Residues: CASSFNYGYTF.

The rearrangement links TRBV5-1 to TRBJ2-1; 11 nucleotides line up with TRBD2. CDR1 and CDR2 (germline): SGHRS, YFSETQ. J was trimmed by 0 bases and V by 6 bases; bases with no gene match: 5. The CDR3 spans 16 residues. CDR3 nucleotide sequence: TGCGCCAGCACCCTACTAGCGGGAGCCTCCTACAATGAGCAGTTCTTC. Residues: CASTLLAGASYNEQFF. Full variable domain (outside the CDR3, taken from reference TRBV5-1 and TRBJ2-1): KAGVTQTPRYLIKTRGQQVTLSCSPISGHRSVSWYQQTPGQGLQFLFEYFSETQRNKGNFPGRFSGRQFSNSRSEMNVSTLELGDSALYLCASTLLAGASYNEQFFGPGTRLTVL.

This chain uses TRBV19 with TRBJ1-4, with D perhaps TRBD1 (5 bases). Germline-derived CDR1 and CDR2 are LNHDA and SQIVND (reference sequence). The length of the CDR3 is 15 residues. V lost 6 bases, J lost 8 bases, and 19 bases lay in between. CDR3 sequence reads: CASSLSGTGIEKLFF. CDR3 bases: TGTGCCAGTAGCTTATCCGGGACGGGGATCGAAAAACTGTTTTTT. The whole variable domain, filled in from reference TRBV19 and TRBJ1-4, reads DGGITQSPKYLFRKEGQNVTLSCEQNLNHDAMYWYRQDPGQGLRLIYYSQIVNDFQKGDIAEGYSVSREKKESFPLTVTSAQKNPTAFYLCASSLSGTGIEKLFFGSGTQLSVL.

This chain uses TRBV20-1 with TRBJ2-1; 9 bases map to TRBD2. Germline CDR1 and CDR2: DFQATT and SNEGSKA (reference sequence). V lost 3 bases and J lost 9; bases outside the gene matches: 9. The CDR3 covers 14 residues. Here the CDR3 reads CSASRREGHLEQFF. In nucleotides, the CDR3 is TGCAGTGCTAGTAGGCGGGAGGGCCACCTTGAGCAGTTCTTC.

The V gene is TRBV7-9, the J gene TRBJ1-1; the match to TRBD1 covers 7 bases. Germline CDR1 and CDR2: SEHNR and FQNEAQ (reference sequence). This CDR3 spans 14 amino acids. V trimming: 4 bases; J trimming: 3 bases; junction bases outside the gene matches: 5. CDR3 bases: TGTGCCAGCAGCTCGGGACAGTCTCACACTGAAGCTTTCTTT. Translating gives CASSSGQSHTEAFF.

The count of this clone is one. The chain employs TRBV24-1 and TRBJ2-2, with TRBD1 identical over 8 bases. J gave up 6 bases and V 4 bases, and 9 bases lay outside the gene matches. Germline V gene sequence: CDR1 KGHDR, CDR2 SFDVKD. The CDR3 consists of 16 residues. For the CDR3, the DNA is TGTGCCACCAGTGACCAGGCGACAGGGGTACCCGGGGAGCTGTTTTTT. Translated, it gives CATSDQATGVPGELFF.

The V and J genes are TRBV28 and TRBJ2-7; D gene unclear. The CDR3 sequence is 11 residues long. V lost 3 bases to trimming and J lost 7 bases, with 7 bases between them. CDR1 is MDHEN and CDR2 is SYDVKM in the germline V gene. CDR3 sequence reads: CASSLKREQYF. CDR3 sequence (DNA): TGTGCCAGCAGTTTGAAGAGGGAGCAGTACTTC.

The CDR3 DNA follows: TGTGCCAGCAGCGGAATAAACAGGGTAGGCTATGGCTACACCTTC. Protein: CASSGINRVGYGYTF. The chain uses TRBV9 and TRBJ1-2, with D possibly matching TRBD1 (6 bases). Deletions cut 3 bases from V and 4 bases from J, with 16 bases between. Germline loops: CDR1 SGDLS, CDR2 YYNGEE. CDR3 length equals 15 residues.

This chain uses TRBV11-2 with TRBJ2-1, with 11 bases fitting TRBD2. Per germline, CDR1 SGHAT and CDR2 FQNNGV. V lost 6 bases, J lost 3 bases, and 4 bases stayed unmatched. The CDR3 extends over 15 amino acids. As DNA, the CDR3 is TGTGCCAGCAGTAGCGGGAGGGCCTACTACAATGAGCAGTTCTTC. Its translation is CASSSGRAYYNEQFF.

The genes are TRBV7-9 and TRBJ1-4; D gene uncertain. V gave up 5 bases and J gave up 5 bases, with 6 bases separating them. Germline assignment: CDR1 SEHNR and CDR2 FQNEAQ (reference sequence). This CDR3 spans 12 amino acids. In DNA form, the CDR3 reads TGTGCCAGCAGCGGTAGAAATGAAAAACTGTTTTTT. Translation: CASSGRNEKLFF.

The V and J genes are TRBV5-1 and TRBJ2-7; D is unresolved. CDR1 SGHRS and CDR2 YFSETQ come from the germline V gene. There are 15 residues in the CDR3. The germline V and J ends were trimmed by 0 bases and 3 bases, with 13 bases remaining between them. CDR3: CASSLVVGPNYEQYF. CDR3 in DNA: TGCGCCAGCAGCTTGGTGGTAGGGCCGAACTACGAGCAGTACTTC.

The chain links TRBV29-1 to TRBJ1-1; D gene unclear. Germline V CDR1 and CDR2: SQVTM, ANQGSEA. V was clipped by 7 bases and J by 1 base, with 10 bases between them. This CDR3 has 12 residues. The CDR3 region has the DNA TGCAGCGCTTCCTACAGGAACACTGAAGCTTTCTTT. It specifies CSASYRNTEAFF.

The rearrangement uses TRBV18 and TRBJ2-1; D is unclear. With 1 base removed from V and 3 bases from J, the gap between germline ends came to 16 bases. The CDR3 extends over 17 amino acids. Germline values: CDR1 KGHSH, CDR2 LQKENI. Written as DNA, the CDR3 is TGTGCCAGCTCACCACAGGTAGACTCCTTTCGCTACAATGAGCAGTTCTTC. It is translated as CASSPQVDSFRYNEQFF. Combining the CDR3 with reference TRBV18 and TRBJ2-1 gives the whole variable domain NAGVMQNPRHLVRRRGQEARLRCSPMKGHSHVYWYRQLPEEGLKFMVYLQKENIIDESGMPKERFSAEFPKEGPSILRIQQVVRGDSAAYFCASSPQVDSFRYNEQFFGPGTRLTVL.

The chain is built from TRBV5-4 and TRBJ2-3; D possibly matches TRBD1 or TRBD2 (5 bases each). This CDR3 is built from 15 residues. Trimming took 2 bases from V and 4 from J, leaving 14 bases between them. Germline CDR1 and CDR2: SGHNT and YYREEE (reference sequence). The CDR3 reads CASSFTPRGADTQYF. In nucleotides, the CDR3 is TGTGCCAGCAGCTTTACTCCTCGAGGGGCAGATACGCAGTATTTT.